These 30 T cell receptor beta chains came from one sample sequenced in a study of identical twins. TCRdb independently ran MiXCR on the 5' RACE reads; one entry per CDR3 protein. The table has under 500,000 distinct CDR3 sequences, approximately 14% seen once. The sample also formed part of further work on yellow fever vaccine responses in identical twins.

Sequencing was performed on CD4+ T cells sorted from blood. The receptors were gathered from a woman under 30 in good health.

The chain combines TRBV7-6 with TRBJ2-5, with TRBD2 identical over 13 bases. This CDR3 contains 18 residues. CDR1 is SGHVS and CDR2 is FNYEAQ in the germline V gene. V shed 1 base and J 0 bases; nucleotides not matched to a gene: 5. The CDR3 loop reads CASSLEGGLAGHQETQYF. DNA of the CDR3: TGTGCCAGCAGCTTAGAAGGGGGACTAGCGGGGCACCAAGAGACCCAGTACTTC.

This clonotype has a handful of counts. The chain links TRBV10-3 to TRBJ2-3, with 9 bases lining up with TRBD2. There are 16 residues in the CDR3. The V segment lost 0 bases and the J segment 1 base; nucleotides outside the gene matches: 2. Germline CDR1 is ENHRY and CDR2 is SYGVKD. The CDR3 spells CAISESAGGGTDTQYF. CDR3 in DNA: TGTGCCATCAGTGAGTCAGCGGGGGGAGGCACAGATACGCAGTATTTT.

The chain uses TRBV5-1 and TRBJ2-2, with D perhaps given as TRBD1 or TRBD2 (5 bases each). Trimming stripped 2 bases from V and 5 bases from J, with 16 bases between. The CDR3 is made up of 16 amino acids. CDR1 SGHRS and CDR2 YFSETQ come from the germline V gene. CDR3 region: CASSLRPQGETGELFF. CDR3 sequence (DNA): TGCGCCAGCAGCTTACGCCCCCAGGGAGAGACCGGGGAGCTGTTTTTT.

CDR3 DNA sequence: TGTGCCACCAGCGCGGCAGCTAGCTCTGGGGCCAACGTCCTGACTTTC. It codes for CATSAAASSGANVLTF. The J gene is TRBJ2-6, the V gene TRBV15; D gene ambiguous. Deletions cut 5 bases from V and 0 bases from J, with 11 bases between. This CDR3 has 16 residues. Germline V lookup: CDR1 LNHNV, CDR2 YYDKDF (reference sequence).

This clonotype has more than one count but fewer than ten. CDR3 DNA sequence: TGCGCCAGCAGCCCACGACTATTCGATGAGCAGTTCTTC. Protein sequence: CASSPRLFDEQFF. The chain has TRBV4-1 and TRBJ2-1; D is perhaps TRBD2 (5 bases). Germline CDR1 MGHRA, CDR2 YSYEKL. The ends were cut back, 4 bases at V and 8 bases at J, with 12 bases in the middle. The CDR3 contains 13 residues.

This clonotype was seen only a few times. The rearrangement links TRBV20-1 to TRBJ2-3; possible D gene TRBD1, 5 bases. This CDR3 comprises 13 residues. The V end was cut by 3 bases, the J end by 7 bases, with 14 bases between. CDR1 and CDR2 (germline): DFQATT, SNEGSKA (reference sequence). For the CDR3, the DNA is TGCAGTGCTAGTTTCCAGGGCAAGAATACGCAGTATTTT. This sequence encodes CSASFQGKNTQYF.

There are a few counts of this clonotype. The J gene is TRBJ2-3, the V gene TRBV12-3 or TRBV12-4; 7 bases fit TRBD2. The V gene end was trimmed by 7 bases and the J gene end by 1 base; junction bases not matched to a gene: 5. The CDR3 contains 14 residues. CDR3 coding DNA: TGTGCCAGCATCCCAAGCGGGGGCACAGATACGCAGTATTTT. It translates to CASIPSGGTDTQYF.

V usage is TRBV20-1 and J usage is TRBJ2-7; D call uncertain. Looked up from germline, CDR1 is DFQATT and CDR2 is SNEGSKA (reference sequence). With 5 bases removed from V and 3 bases from J, the gap between germline ends came to 11 bases. CDR3 size: 12 residues. The CDR3 nucleotides read TGCAGTGCTCCAACCCGCTTCTACGAGCAGTACTTC. It codes for CSAPTRFYEQYF.

The V call is TRBV10-1, the J call TRBJ2-3; D unclear. V was cut by 2 bases and J by 0 bases, with 6 bases left in between. The CDR3 loop spans 14 amino acids. The germline V gene encodes CDR1 WNHNN and CDR2 SYGVQD (reference sequence). The DNA of the CDR3 is TGCGCCAGCAGTGAGGTGGACAGCACAGATACGCAGTATTTT. The encoded protein is CASSEVDSTDTQYF.

V gene TRBV7-6 combines with J gene TRBJ2-7, with a possible D match to TRBD2 (7 bases). V lost 3 bases to trimming and J lost 4 bases, with 16 bases between them. Looked up from germline, CDR1 is SGHVS and CDR2 is FNYEAQ. The CDR3 is 15 amino acids. CDR3 in amino acids: CASSFGGGGTYEQYF. In DNA, the CDR3 is TGTGCCAGCAGCTTCGGGGGAGGGGGAACGTACGAGCAGTACTTC.

The CDR3 DNA reads TGTGCCAGCAGCTCGCAGGGGACTCGGGGCAATGAGCAGTTCTTC. Its translation is CASSSQGTRGNEQFF. This chain links TRBV7-9 with TRBJ2-1; D tentatively reads TRBD1 or TRBD2 (6 bases each). With 4 bases removed from V and 6 bases from J, the gap between germline ends came to 16 bases. CDR1 and CDR2 (germline): SEHNR, FQNEAQ (reference sequence). This CDR3 contains 15 residues. The entire variable domain, with the rest obtained from reference TRBV7-9 and TRBJ2-1, is as follows: DTGVSQNPRHKITKRGQNVTFRCDPISEHNRLYWYRQTLGQGPEFLTYFQNEAQLEKSRLLSDRFSAERPKGSFSTLEIQRTEQGDSAMYLCASSSQGTRGNEQFFGPGTRLTVL.

The V call is TRBV7-9, the J call TRBJ2-1; TRBD2 matches at 9 bases. V lost 8 bases to trimming and J lost 2 bases; unmatched junction nucleotides: 7. The CDR3 runs 15 residues. From germline, CDR1 is SEHNR and CDR2 FQNEAQ (reference sequence). In nucleotides, the CDR3 is TGTGCCAGCCAGGGGCTAGCGGGACCCTACAATGAGCAGTTCTTC. It is translated as CASQGLAGPYNEQFF.

This clonotype occurred a few times. Here the CDR3 DNA reads TGTGCCAGCAGAGCCCAATACACTGAAGCTTTCTTT. Protein sequence: CASRAQYTEAFF. The gene calls are TRBV12-3 or TRBV12-4 and TRBJ1-1; D call uncertain. The CDR3 sequence is 12 residues long. Between the trimmed V and J ends, which lost 6 bases and 3 bases, there was a span of 8 bases.

The table lists this clonotype with many counts. This chain links TRBV5-1 with TRBJ1-2; D is unresolved. V was trimmed by 4 bases and J by 1 base, leaving 8 bases between them. The CDR3 runs to 13 residues. Germline V gives CDR1 SGHRS, CDR2 YFSETQ. The CDR3 coding sequence is TGCGCCAGCAGCCAGGACCGTAACTATGGCTACACCTTC. The encoded protein is CASSQDRNYGYTF.

This clonotype was observed a few times. The chain joins TRBV20-1 to TRBJ2-5; the D call may be TRBD1 or TRBD2 (5 bases each). CDR1 and CDR2 from the germline V gene are DFQATT and SNEGSKA (reference sequence). The CDR3 consists of 13 residues. Trimming pared 1 base from V and 5 bases from J, leaving 11 bases between. For the CDR3, the DNA is TGCAGTGCTAGAGGAAGGGGCGGGGAGACCCAGTACTTC. Translation gives CSARGRGGETQYF.

The V and J genes are TRBV27 and TRBJ2-5; TRBD2 might be the D (5 bases). The CDR3 totals 13 residues. Germline lookup yields CDR1 MNHEY and CDR2 SMNVEV (reference sequence). Trimming took off 0 bases at V and 7 bases at J, with 9 bases between the two ends. The DNA of the CDR3 is TGTGCCAGCAGTTTATCACCCCGGGGGACCCAGTACTTC. This gives the protein CASSLSPRGTQYF.

This clonotype turned up a few times. The genes are TRBV10-3 and TRBJ2-7; D is unresolved. From germline, CDR1 is ENHRY and CDR2 SYGVKD. V lost 5 bases and J 2 bases, leaving 7 bases between the germline ends. CDR3 length equals 12 residues. The CDR3 nucleotides read TGTGCCATCAGTCTGGGCACCTACGAGCAGTACTTC. As protein: CAISLGTYEQYF.

This clonotype came up a few times. The gene calls are TRBV12-3 or TRBV12-4 and TRBJ2-7, with 7 bases that match TRBD1. V dropped 5 bases and J dropped 3; count of bases not matched to a gene: 13. The CDR3 is made up of 16 amino acids. The CDR3 loop is CASSRVHTGAHYEQYF. DNA for the CDR3: TGTGCCAGCAGTCGGGTGCACACAGGGGCCCACTACGAGCAGTACTTC.

In this sample, this clonotype turned up many times. A read error may produce the germline difference seen at one junction end. The chain recombines TRBV11-2 with TRBJ2-1; 7 bases fit TRBD2. This CDR3 contains 11 residues. The germline V gene has CDR1 SGHAT and CDR2 FQNNGV. Written as DNA, the CDR3 is TGTGCCAGCAGCTTGAGGGACTACCCCTACTTC. Translating it yields CASSLRDYPYF.

This clonotype was recorded a few times. Sequence at one end of the junction differs from germline and may be a read error. The CDR3, as DNA: TGTGCCAGCAGCCTAGCCGCGGGGGGAGCAGATACGCAGTATTTT. It is translated as CASSLAAGGADTQYF. The genes are TRBV7-2 and TRBJ2-3; 8 bases line up with TRBD2. Germline values: CDR1 SGHTA, CDR2 FQGNSA. The CDR3 spans 15 residues.

The gene calls are TRBV12-3 or TRBV12-4 and TRBJ1-5; a weak D match, TRBD1 (5 bases). The CDR3 runs to 14 residues. Trimming shortened V by 6 bases and J by 2 bases, and 11 bases separated the two germline ends. The CDR3 here is CASRGVSGNQPQHF. The CDR3 DNA reads as TGTGCCAGCAGAGGGGTTTCGGGCAATCAGCCCCAGCATTTT.

This chain joins TRBV6-2 or TRBV6-3 and TRBJ2-7; weak D call: TRBD2 (6 bases). Germline V CDR1 and CDR2: MNHEY, SVGEGT. There are 10 residues in the CDR3. V lost 10 bases and J lost 3, with 7 bases in between. CDR3 DNA sequence: TGTGCCACCGGGGGCTACGAGCAGTACTTC. Its translation is CATGGYEQYF.

In this sample, this clonotype turned up a few times. This rearrangement joins TRBV28 to TRBJ2-1; 8 nucleotides line up with TRBD2. From germline, CDR1 is MDHEN and CDR2 SYDVKM. Trimming took 1 base from V and 5 from J; bases not matched to a gene: 13. The CDR3 loop spans 18 amino acids. DNA of the CDR3: TGTGCCAGCAGTTTATCCCCCTCTGCGGGAGGACCTAACAATGAGCAGTTCTTC. Its protein is CASSLSPSAGGPNNEQFF.

The sample holds a few counts of this clonotype. This chain joins TRBV12-3 or TRBV12-4 and TRBJ2-5, with TRBD1 identical over 7 bases. This CDR3 spans 15 amino acids. V shed 5 bases, J shed 1 base, and the junction held 7 bases outside the gene matches. In nucleotides, the CDR3 is TGTGCCAGCAGTCTACGACAGGGAGTCCAAGAGACCCAGTACTTC. This sequence encodes CASSLRQGVQETQYF.

This clonotype was seen more than once but under ten times. The chain uses TRBV30 and TRBJ1-3; D ambiguous. This CDR3 comprises 13 residues. CDR1 is GTSNPN and CDR2 is SVGIG in the germline V gene (reference sequence). Trimming cost V 0 bases and J 1 base, with 4 bases left between them. As DNA, the CDR3 is TGTGCCTGGAGTGTAATTTCTGGAAACACCATATATTTT. This codes for CAWSVISGNTIYF.

The V gene is TRBV28, the J gene TRBJ2-5; 9 nucleotides line up with TRBD1. This CDR3 is built from 15 residues. J lost 7 bases, V lost 3 bases, and 9 bases had no gene match. CDR1 is MDHEN, CDR2 SYDVKM, per germline. CDR3 in DNA: TGTGCCAGCAGTTTGTCCACAGGGGGCACATGGACCCAGTACTTC. Protein: CASSLSTGGTWTQYF.

The CDR3 is CASSRLTGSSYEQYF. The CDR3 coding sequence is TGCGCCAGCAGCCGGTTGACAGGGAGCTCCTACGAGCAGTACTTC. The chain carries TRBV4-3 and TRBJ2-7; 7 nucleotides match TRBD1. J was trimmed by 0 bases and V by 4 bases; bases with no gene match: 6. The CDR3 is 15 residues long. CDR1 is LGHNA and CDR2 is YSLEER in the germline V gene.

This clonotype was counted a few times. This rearrangement joins TRBV4-2 to TRBJ2-6; 7 bases align to TRBD1. After removal of 4 bases from V and 4 bases from J, the junction contained 4 bases not matched to a gene. Germline V gene sequence: CDR1 LGHNA, CDR2 YNFKEQ. The CDR3 sequence is 15 residues long. The CDR3 protein is CASSPRQGGANVLTF. The CDR3 region has the DNA TGTGCCAGCAGCCCTCGACAGGGAGGGGCCAACGTCCTGACTTTC.

The rearrangement joins TRBV20-1 to TRBJ2-7; 10 nucleotides agree with TRBD2. Trimming took 4 bases from V and 5 from J; bases not matched to a gene: 8. Germline V gene sequence: CDR1 DFQATT, CDR2 SNEGSKA (reference sequence). The CDR3 is made up of 14 amino acids. The CDR3 loop is CSATILAGLNEQYF. DNA for the CDR3: TGCAGTGCTACGATACTAGCGGGGTTGAACGAGCAGTACTTC.

The V gene is TRBV25-1, the J gene TRBJ2-1, with 12 bases lining up with TRBD2. The CDR3 is made up of 15 amino acids. In germline, CDR1 is MGHDK, CDR2 SYGVNS. The V gene end was trimmed by 8 bases and the J gene end by 3 bases; junction bases not matched to a gene: 5. The CDR3 sequence is CASLGTSGLYNEQFF. The CDR3 DNA is TGTGCCAGCCTTGGGACTAGCGGGCTCTACAATGAGCAGTTCTTC.